The 13 T cell receptor beta chains listed next were all sequenced from one sample in a study of T cells in localized non-small cell lung cancer. Libraries were prepared by immunoSEQ multiplex PCR; TCRdb keeps only in-frame clonotypes and omits some of them. This table holds about 54,000 clones, around 83% found once. Source: peripheral blood, taken before any cancer treatment. These receptors were taken from a female donor over 55 with stage II squamous cell lung carcinoma.

The CDR3 bases are TGTGCCAGCAGCCCACAGGGGTTTCCTGGAAACACCATATATTTT. It specifies CASSPQGFPGNTIYF. The V gene is TRBV13, the J gene TRBJ1-3; 7 bases are a match to TRBD1. Per germline, CDR1 PRHDT and CDR2 FYEKMQ (reference sequence). V was pared by 5 bases and J by 2 bases, with 6 bases of the junction left unmatched. This CDR3 spans 15 amino acids.

This rearrangement joins TRBV2 to TRBJ2-2; D unresolved. The germline V gene encodes CDR1 SNHLY and CDR2 FYNNEI. The CDR3 is 15 residues long. V was pared by 0 bases and J by 5 bases, with 10 bases between. In nucleotides, the CDR3 is TGTGCCAGCAGTGAAGCTGGTATTTTGACCGGGGAGCTGTTTTTT. It specifies CASSEAGILTGELFF.

This chain joins TRBV14 and TRBJ2-2; D uncertain. Trimming removed 3 bases from V and 2 bases from J, with 10 bases in between. CDR1 SGHDN and CDR2 FVKESK come from the germline V gene. The CDR3 extends over 15 amino acids. The CDR3 sequence: CASSQDLTNTGELFF. DNA of the CDR3: TGTGCCAGCAGCCAGGATTTGACTAACACCGGGGAGCTGTTTTTT.

CDR3 nucleotides: TGTGCCAGCATGGAGGGTATGGTTTGGGGCTACACCTTC. Protein product: CASMEGMVWGYTF. This chain links TRBV2 with TRBJ1-2; D remains ambiguous. V was cut by 7 bases and J by 8 bases, with 17 bases left in between. The CDR3 extends over 13 amino acids. CDR1 SNHLY and CDR2 FYNNEI come from the germline V gene. Full variable domain (missing parts from reference TRBV2 and TRBJ1-2): EPEVTQTPSHQVTQMGQEVILRCVPISNHLYFYWYRQILGQKVEFLVSFYNNEISEKSEIFDDQFSVERPDGSNFTLKIRSTKLEDSAMYFCASMEGMVWGYTFGSGTRLTVV.

The table lists this clone with a few counts. The chain joins TRBV5-1 to TRBJ2-7; 9 nucleotides agree with TRBD1. Germline V gene lookup returns CDR1 SGHRS and CDR2 YFSETQ. The CDR3 is 14 residues long. J lost 3 bases, V lost 3 bases, and 4 bases had no gene match. CDR3 amino acids: CASSWGQGGYEQYF. CDR3 nucleotide sequence: TGCGCCAGCAGCTGGGGACAGGGTGGCTACGAGCAGTACTTC.

The V call is TRBV10-3, the J call TRBJ2-3, with 8 positions matching TRBD1. Germline CDR1 ENHRY, CDR2 SYGVKD. The CDR3 is 16 amino acids. The V and J ends lost 7 bases and 4 bases, in that order; junction bases with no gene match: 13. CDR3 amino acids: CAITKVPGGGADTQYF. The CDR3 DNA sequence: TGTGCCATCACCAAGGTCCCAGGGGGCGGCGCAGATACGCAGTATTTT.

The V and J genes are TRBV4-1 and TRBJ1-6, with a tentative D call TRBD1 (5 bases). Between the trimmed V and J ends, which lost 0 bases and 3 bases, there was a span of 6 bases. The CDR3 extends over 15 amino acids. In germline, CDR1 is MGHRA, CDR2 YSYEKL. For the CDR3, the DNA is TGCGCCAGCAGCCAAGAGGGGGGCTATAATTCACCCCTCCACTTT. Translated: CASSQEGGYNSPLHF.

As concerns this clone: Different DNA sequences within this sample yield the same CDR3. V usage is TRBV6-4 and J usage is TRBJ1-2; D gene ambiguous. The V gene's germline CDR1 is MRHNA and CDR2 SNTAGT. The CDR3 spans 11 residues. The ends were cut back, 0 bases at V and 8 bases at J, with 4 bases in the middle. In nucleotides, the CDR3 is TGTGCCAGCAGTGACTCAAGGGGCTACACCTTC. As protein: CASSDSRGYTF.

This clone was seen a few times. The V gene is TRBV7-9, the J gene TRBJ1-2; D unresolved. Trimming cost V 1 base and J 8 bases, with 8 bases left between them. The CDR3 spans 12 residues. The germline V gene encodes CDR1 SEHNR and CDR2 FQNEAQ (reference sequence). CDR3 sequence: CASSLGLEGYTF. The DNA for the CDR3 is TGTGCCAGCAGCTTAGGTCTGGAGGGCTACACCTTC.

This clone was observed a handful of times. The chain is built from TRBV21-1 and TRBJ1-2; the DNA was not compared with TRBD1, the D call given in the table. TRBV21-1 is a listed pseudogene. This CDR3 is built from 12 residues. CDR3 amino acids: CASNSRPDGYTF. The CDR3 region has the DNA TGTGCCAGCAACAGCCGCCCAGATGGCTACACCTTC.

This chain uses TRBV6-5 with TRBJ2-7; 9 nucleotides agree with TRBD2. V lost 8 bases to trimming and J lost 5 bases; unmatched junction nucleotides: 13. Germline assignment: CDR1 MNHEY and CDR2 SVGAGI. CDR3 length: 15 amino acids. CDR3 amino acids: CASGVAGVRRDEQYF. DNA of the CDR3: TGTGCCAGCGGGGTAGCGGGGGTCCGGCGAGACGAGCAGTACTTC.

The chain has TRBV19 and TRBJ2-3; 10 positions match TRBD2. CDR3 size: 15 residues. With V trimmed by 5 bases and J by 6 bases, 8 bases remained unmatched. The germline V gene encodes CDR1 LNHDA and CDR2 SQIVND (reference sequence). The CDR3 bases are TGTGCCAGTAGTTTTCAGCGGGGGGGTAGGGATACGCAGTATTTT. This encodes CASSFQRGGRDTQYF.

The rearrangement links TRBV6-6 to TRBJ2-5, with 8 bases fitting TRBD1. This CDR3 has 14 amino acids. The germline gives CDR1 MNHNY, CDR2 SVGAGI (reference sequence). The ends lost 4 bases at V and 4 bases at J; junction bases unmatched: 5. The CDR3 DNA reads as TGTGCCAGCAGTTTGGACAGGGTTGGAGAGACCCAGTACTTC. This encodes CASSLDRVGETQYF.